This T cell receptor (beta chain) was found in a study of blood T cells in healthy people across ages. Primed by a sample-barcoded 5' primer and a J-beta primer mix, a second PCR proceeded for about 6 to 11 cycles. Each CDR3 protein is one row after TCRdb ran MiXCR on the 5' RACE reads. The table includes about 800,000 distinct CDR3 sequences, 58% detected once. The source of this sequence is a man aged 30-40 years in good health. Sequenced sample: blood.

CDR3 amino acids: CSASSGQGQYGYTF. CDR3 nucleotides: TGCAGTGCAAGCTCGGGACAGGGACAGTATGGCTACACCTTC. This sequence joins TRBV20-1 and TRBJ1-2; 9 nucleotides align to TRBD1. Germline CDR1 DFQATT, CDR2 SNEGSKA (reference sequence). The V and J ends lost 6 bases and 5 bases, in that order; junction bases with no gene match: 10. The CDR3 has 14 residues.